This T cell receptor beta chain originates from a study of response to subunit inactivated influenza vaccine. TCRdb re-derived calls from the RT-PCR reads in MiXCR, one entry per CDR3 protein. The sample holds approximately 170,000 distinct CDR3 sequences; approximately 12% are singletons and the top ten take 25% to 30%. These data were likewise used in another study, on T cells expressing NK-cell markers. That report adds: Beta-chain TCR cDNA was generated via 5'RACE template switching with UMIs. The study sequenced eight donors, seven HCMV-seropositive and one seronegative.

This receptor was identified in a man aged 45-65 years who received an inactivated influenza vaccine. The sequencing used CD8+ T cells sorted from PBMCs, collected approximately 13 days after vaccination.

CDR3 loop: CASSLIRGGETQYF. The DNA of the CDR3 is TGTGCCAGCAGCCTGATTCGGGGAGGGGAGACCCAGTACTTC. The chain carries TRBV6-1 and TRBJ2-5; the match to TRBD2 covers 7 bases. V lost 6 bases and J lost 5; bases outside the gene matches: 9. Germline values: CDR1 MNHNS, CDR2 SASEGT. The CDR3 spans 14 residues.